What follows are 30 T cell receptor beta chains derived from one specimen sequenced in a study of blood T cell repertoires in COVID-19. Assay used: immunoSEQ multiplex PCR; TCRdb lists only in-frame clones, some missing. The table includes 300,000 to 400,000 clones, 88% detected once. Sequencing was carried out using PBMCs or T cells enriched from blood (not recorded which). These receptors originate from a woman between 25 and 40 years old with acute COVID-19.

The chain recombines TRBV7-3 with TRBJ2-7, with TRBD1 as a possible D gene (6 bases). The V and J ends lost 5 bases and 0 bases respectively, with 14 bases between them. Germline V gives CDR1 SGHTA, CDR2 FQGTGA. CDR3 length: 15 amino acids. The CDR3 bases are TGTGCCAGCAGCCCCCGTGGGGGCAGCTCCTACGAGCAGTACTTC. Translating it yields CASSPRGGSSYEQYF.

The rearrangement joins TRBV12-3 or TRBV12-4 to TRBJ2-5; no clear D. Trimming removed 3 bases from V and 3 bases from J, with 2 bases in between. The CDR3 loop spans 11 amino acids. This chain's CDR3 is CASSFKETQYF. The CDR3 nucleotides read TGTGCCAGCAGTTTTAAAGAGACCCAGTACTTC.

The chain employs TRBV3-1 (or the pseudogene TRBV3-2) and TRBJ2-3; weak D call: TRBD2 (6 bases). The germline V gene has CDR1 LGHDT and CDR2 YNNKEL (reference sequence). V dropped 0 bases and J dropped 3 bases, with 13 bases sitting between them. CDR3 size: 16 residues. The CDR3 DNA is TGTGCCAGCAGCCAAGAGGTAGCGGCGACGACAGATACGCAGTATTTT. It codes for CASSQEVAATTDTQYF.

The V and J genes are TRBV7-6 and TRBJ1-6; 10 positions agree with TRBD1. The germline CDR1 and CDR2 sequences are SGHVS and FNYEAQ. Trimming at V came to 8 bases and at J to 3 bases, leaving 1 base not matched to a gene. This CDR3 has 14 amino acids. CDR3 protein: CASRTGGYNSPLHF. CDR3 sequence (DNA): TGTGCCAGCCGGACAGGGGGCTATAATTCACCCCTCCACTTT.

The chain carries TRBV6-6 and TRBJ1-1; D call uncertain. From germline, CDR1 is MNHNY and CDR2 SVGAGI (reference sequence). The CDR3 runs to 13 residues. The V and J ends lost 7 bases and 6 bases respectively, with 15 bases between them. CDR3 in amino acids: CASKKEGRPEAFF. CDR3 nucleotides: TGTGCCAGCAAAAAAGAGGGCCGTCCTGAAGCTTTCTTT.

There are a few counts of this clone. CDR3 coding DNA: TGTGCCAGCAGCGATCACGGGGTGGAAAAACTGTTTTTT. Translation gives CASSDHGVEKLFF. The chain has TRBV7-9 and TRBJ1-4; unclear D gene. The V gene's germline CDR1 is SEHNR and CDR2 FQNEAQ (reference sequence). This CDR3 spans 13 amino acids. V dropped 5 bases and J dropped 8 bases, with 12 bases sitting between them.

This chain links TRBV7-2 with TRBJ2-7; 10 bases align to TRBD2. The CDR3 has 13 amino acids. V lost 5 bases, J lost 7 bases, and 5 bases stayed unmatched. Looked up from germline, CDR1 is SGHTA and CDR2 is FQGNSA. The CDR3 here is CASSMLAGVEQYF. The CDR3 DNA follows: TGTGCCAGCAGCATGCTAGCGGGAGTGGAGCAGTACTTC.

The chain has TRBV25-1 and TRBJ2-1; 7 bases align to TRBD1. CDR1 is MGHDK, CDR2 SYGVNS, per germline. The CDR3 sequence is 15 residues long. V trimming: 4 bases; J trimming: 5 bases; junction bases outside the gene matches: 8. CDR3 DNA: TGTGCCAGCAGTGCGCTGGGACAGTTAAACAATGAGCAGTTCTTC. Translated, it gives CASSALGQLNNEQFF.

The chain uses TRBV11-2 and TRBJ2-1; weak D call: TRBD1 (7 bases). Germline CDR1 and CDR2: SGHAT and FQNNGV. Trimming took 5 bases from V and 4 from J, leaving 12 bases between them. The CDR3 runs to 14 residues. Written as DNA, the CDR3 is TGTGCCAGCAGCGCGGGACAGCGATACAATGAGCAGTTCTTC. It codes for CASSAGQRYNEQFF.

The chain combines TRBV7-3 with TRBJ1-2; possibly TRBD1 for D (5 bases). The germline V and J ends were trimmed by 5 bases and 8 bases, with 18 bases remaining between them. The germline V gene encodes CDR1 SGHTA and CDR2 FQGTGA. The CDR3 has 14 residues. The CDR3 region is CASSPGTGVSGYTF. The CDR3 DNA sequence: TGTGCCAGCAGCCCCGGGACTGGGGTTTCGGGCTACACCTTC.

The chain employs TRBV11-2 and TRBJ2-3, with 7 bases aligning to TRBD2. The CDR3 covers 17 residues. With 5 bases clipped from V and 0 bases from J, the junction kept 11 bases outside the gene matches. CDR1 and CDR2 from the germline V gene are SGHAT and FQNNGV. DNA of the CDR3: TGTGCCAGCAGCCTCACTCTTCGGGGAGGGAGCACAGATACGCAGTATTTT. Protein product: CASSLTLRGGSTDTQYF.

This chain links TRBV9 with TRBJ2-1; 8 bases are a match to TRBD1. The CDR3 is 16 residues long. Germline V gene sequence: CDR1 SGDLS, CDR2 YYNGEE. Trimming removed 0 bases from V and 4 bases from J; junction bases left unmatched: 6. This chain's CDR3 is CASSVAGTGIYNEQFF. In nucleotides, the CDR3 is TGTGCCAGCAGCGTAGCGGGGACAGGTATATACAATGAGCAGTTCTTC. The variable domain in full, with the rest retrieved from reference TRBV9 and TRBJ2-1, is DSGVTQTPKHLITATGQRVTLRCSPRSGDLSVYWYQQSLDQGLQFLIQYYNGEERAKGNILERFSAQQFPDLHSELNLSSLELGDSALYFCASSVAGTGIYNEQFFGPGTRLTVL.

The chain is built from TRBV6-5 and TRBJ1-2; 10 bases agree with TRBD1. CDR1 MNHEY and CDR2 SVGAGI come from the germline V gene. After removal of 4 bases from V and 2 bases from J, the junction contained 4 bases not matched to a gene. The CDR3 loop spans 15 amino acids. CDR3 DNA: TGTGCCAGCAGTTTATCGGGACAGGGGAACTATGGCTACACCTTC. This sequence encodes CASSLSGQGNYGYTF.

This chain links TRBV7-6 with TRBJ2-1; TRBD1 aligns across 9 bases. Trimming took 5 bases from V and 8 from J; bases not matched to a gene: 10. CDR1 is SGHVS and CDR2 is FNYEAQ in the germline V gene. The CDR3 extends over 15 amino acids. CDR3 DNA sequence: TGTGCCAGCAGCATCAGGACAGGGGAACACGATGAGCAGTTCTTC. It encodes CASSIRTGEHDEQFF.

The CDR3 nucleotides are TGTGCCAGCAGTTACACACCCGGACAGGGCGGTCAGCCCCAGCATTTT. Protein sequence: CASSYTPGQGGQPQHF. This chain connects TRBV6-6 to TRBJ1-5, with 8 bases fitting TRBD1. Germline V CDR1 and CDR2: MNHNY, SVGAGI (reference sequence). J gave up 6 bases and V 2 bases, and 9 bases lay outside the gene matches. The CDR3 loop spans 16 amino acids.

This sequence joins TRBV6-2 or TRBV6-3 and TRBJ2-4, with D possibly matching TRBD1 (6 bases). The V end lost 6 bases, the J end lost 3 bases, and 15 bases lay between the germline ends. This CDR3 has 15 residues. The germline V gene has CDR1 MNHEY and CDR2 SVGEGT. CDR3 loop: CASSPFRGGKNIQYF. The CDR3 coding sequence is TGTGCCAGCAGCCCATTCAGGGGTGGCAAAAACATTCAGTACTTC.

The gene calls are TRBV7-8 and TRBJ1-4, with 10 bases that match TRBD1. The CDR3 has 15 residues. Germline CDR1 is SGHVS and CDR2 is FQNEAQ. V gave up 5 bases and J gave up 8 bases; unmatched junction bases: 8. CDR3 in DNA: TGTGCCAGCAGCCTCAGCCGGGACAGGGGAGAAAAACTGTTTTTT. It yields the protein CASSLSRDRGEKLFF. The full variable domain, completed using reference TRBV7-8 and TRBJ1-4, is GAGVSQSPRYKVAKRGQDVALRCDPISGHVSLFWYQQALGQGPEFLTYFQNEAQLDKSGLPSDRFFAERPEGSVSTLKIQRTQQEDSAVYLCASSLSRDRGEKLFFGSGTQLSVL.

This clone has a handful of counts. The V call is TRBV9, the J call TRBJ1-3; the D gene is possibly TRBD1 (5 bases). The V gene's germline CDR1 is SGDLS and CDR2 YYNGEE. Trimming took off 0 bases at V and 2 bases at J, with 9 bases between the two ends. The CDR3 contains 15 residues. The chain's CDR3 is CASSVEGRAGNTIYF. The CDR3 DNA is TGTGCCAGCAGCGTAGAGGGGAGGGCTGGAAACACCATATATTTT.

This clone was seen more than once but under ten times. The V call is TRBV29-1, the J call TRBJ1-1; 10 bases line up with TRBD1. The length of the CDR3 is 13 residues. Germline V gene lookup returns CDR1 SQVTM and CDR2 ANQGSEA. Trimming removed 6 bases from V and 3 bases from J; junction bases left unmatched: 4. The chain's CDR3 is CSVADRGHTEAFF. In nucleotides, the CDR3 is TGCAGCGTCGCCGACAGGGGGCACACTGAAGCTTTCTTT.

This rearrangement joins TRBV9 to TRBJ1-4; D ambiguous. Germline values: CDR1 SGDLS, CDR2 YYNGEE. Trimming took off 0 bases at V and 4 bases at J, with 10 bases between the two ends. This CDR3 spans 15 amino acids. The CDR3 DNA is TGTGCCAGCAGCGTAGGTGATGGCCTTAATGAAAAACTGTTTTTT. Amino acids: CASSVGDGLNEKLFF.

This clone showed up just once. This sequence joins TRBV10-3 and TRBJ1-4; TRBD1 matches at 8 bases. V shed 2 bases, J shed 5 bases, and the junction held 4 bases outside the gene matches. The CDR3 totals 15 residues. Germline CDR1 ENHRY, CDR2 SYGVKD. CDR3 in DNA: TGTGCCATCAGTGAGCGAGGACAGGGAAATGAAAAACTGTTTTTT. This translates into CAISERGQGNEKLFF.

This clone was detected only once. In nucleotides, the CDR3 is TGTGCCACCAGGGCGACAGGTGGGGACTATGGCTACACCTTC. Translation: CATRATGGDYGYTF. J is TRBJ1-2 and V is TRBV24-1; a possible D gene is TRBD1 (6 bases). Germline CDR1 KGHDR, CDR2 SFDVKD. CDR3 length: 14 residues. Trimming left V 7 bases short and J 3 bases short, with 14 bases between.

CDR3 DNA sequence: TGTGCCAGCAGTGAGGGGGCGGGGACAGGAGCTGCTAACTATGGCTACACCTTC. Translated, it gives CASSEGAGTGAANYGYTF. The rearrangement joins TRBV2 to TRBJ1-2, with 8 bases that match TRBD1. V lost 3 bases to trimming and J lost 0 bases; unmatched junction nucleotides: 12. This CDR3 has 18 residues. CDR1 is SNHLY, CDR2 FYNNEI, per germline.

The genes are TRBV19 and TRBJ1-2; a possible D gene is TRBD1 (5 bases). The CDR3 totals 13 residues. Per germline, CDR1 LNHDA and CDR2 SQIVND (reference sequence). V gave up 3 bases and J gave up 6 bases, with 11 bases separating them. CDR3 in amino acids: CASSILGGDGYTF. CDR3 nucleotides: TGTGCCAGTAGTATCTTGGGAGGGGATGGCTACACCTTC.

This clone has more than one count but fewer than ten. This chain uses TRBV7-9 with TRBJ1-1, with 10 bases that match TRBD1. Germline CDR1 SEHNR, CDR2 FQNEAQ (reference sequence). CDR3 length: 13 residues. J gave up 6 bases and V 5 bases, and 3 bases lay outside the gene matches. CDR3 region: CASSDRGPAEAFF. The DNA for the CDR3 is TGTGCCAGCAGCGACAGGGGGCCTGCTGAAGCTTTCTTT.

The J gene is TRBJ2-3, the V gene TRBV5-1, with 7 bases that match TRBD1. This CDR3 spans 15 amino acids. V lost 0 bases and J lost 1; bases outside the gene matches: 2. Germline lookup yields CDR1 SGHRS and CDR2 YFSETQ. CDR3 bases: TGCGCCAGCAGCTTGGACAGGGGTCGCACAGATACGCAGTATTTT. Amino acids: CASSLDRGRTDTQYF. Looking up the rest from reference TRBV5-1 and TRBJ2-3 gives the full variable domain: KAGVTQTPRYLIKTRGQQVTLSCSPISGHRSVSWYQQTPGQGLQFLFEYFSETQRNKGNFPGRFSGRQFSNSRSEMNVSTLELGDSALYLCASSLDRGRTDTQYFGPGTRLTVL.

J is TRBJ2-1 and V is TRBV6-5, with TRBD2 identical over 10 bases. The V segment lost 0 bases and the J segment 10 bases; nucleotides outside the gene matches: 6. Germline CDR1 is MNHEY and CDR2 is SVGAGI. The CDR3 is 15 residues long. Written as DNA, the CDR3 is TGTGCCAGCAGTTACTCCGAGCGGGGGGGCGGCGAGCAGTTCTTC. It translates to CASSYSERGGGEQFF.

This CDR3 is CASSLVTANSPLHF. For the CDR3, the DNA is TGTGCCAGCAGCTTGGTAACAGCCAATTCACCCCTCCACTTT. The V and J genes are TRBV5-5 and TRBJ1-6, with no clear D. CDR3 length: 14 amino acids. The germline CDR1 and CDR2 sequences are SGHKS and YYEKEE (reference sequence). Trimming shortened V by 0 bases and J by 7 bases, and 8 bases separated the two germline ends.

The rearrangement uses TRBV7-3 and TRBJ1-1, with D tentatively TRBD1 (5 bases). Germline V gives CDR1 SGHTA, CDR2 FQGTGA. This CDR3 is built from 17 residues. The V end lost 1 base, the J end lost 5 bases, and 20 bases lay between the germline ends. The CDR3 loop reads CASSLSPGSPRGTEAFF. DNA of the CDR3: TGTGCCAGCAGCTTAAGCCCCGGTTCTCCCCGGGGGACTGAAGCTTTCTTT.

The chain carries TRBV4-1 and TRBJ1-2; tentatively, D is TRBD1 (6 bases). The germline V gene encodes CDR1 MGHRA and CDR2 YSYEKL. The CDR3 contains 17 residues. The ends were cut back, 0 bases at V and 1 base at J, with 15 bases in the middle. This CDR3 reads CASSQDLVTGNNYGYTF. CDR3 DNA: TGCGCCAGCAGCCAAGATCTGGTTACAGGGAATAACTATGGCTACACCTTC.